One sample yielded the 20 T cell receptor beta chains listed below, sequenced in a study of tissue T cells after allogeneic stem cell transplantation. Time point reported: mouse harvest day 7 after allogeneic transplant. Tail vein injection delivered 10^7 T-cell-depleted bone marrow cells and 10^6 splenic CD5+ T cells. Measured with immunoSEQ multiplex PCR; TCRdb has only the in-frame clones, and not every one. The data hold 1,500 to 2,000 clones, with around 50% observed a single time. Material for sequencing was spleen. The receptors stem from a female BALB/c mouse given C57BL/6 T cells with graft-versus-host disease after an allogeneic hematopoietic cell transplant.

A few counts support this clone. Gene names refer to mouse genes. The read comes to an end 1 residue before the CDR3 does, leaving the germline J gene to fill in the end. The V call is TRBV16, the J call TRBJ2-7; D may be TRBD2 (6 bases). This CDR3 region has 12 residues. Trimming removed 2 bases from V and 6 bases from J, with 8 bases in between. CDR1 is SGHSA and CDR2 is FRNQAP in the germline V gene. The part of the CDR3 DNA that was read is TGTGCAAGCAGCTTATCGGGGGGTGAACAGTAC. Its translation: CASSLSGGEQY. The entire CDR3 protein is CASSLSGGEQYF.

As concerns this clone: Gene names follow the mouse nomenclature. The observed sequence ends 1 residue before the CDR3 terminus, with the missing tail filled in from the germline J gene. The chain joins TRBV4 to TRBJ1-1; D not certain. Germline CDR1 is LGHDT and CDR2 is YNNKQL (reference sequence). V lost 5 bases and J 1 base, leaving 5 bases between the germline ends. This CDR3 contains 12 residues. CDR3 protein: CASSHRNTEVFF. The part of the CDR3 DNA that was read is TGTGCCAGCAGCCACAGAAACACAGAAGTCTTC.

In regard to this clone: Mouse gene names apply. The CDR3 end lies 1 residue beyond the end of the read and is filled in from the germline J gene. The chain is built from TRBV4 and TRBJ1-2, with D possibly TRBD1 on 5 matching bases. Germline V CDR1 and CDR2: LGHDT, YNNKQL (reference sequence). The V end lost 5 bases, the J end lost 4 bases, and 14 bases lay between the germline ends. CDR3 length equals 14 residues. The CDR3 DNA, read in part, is TGTGCCAGCAGCAAGAGGTTCGGGGCCTCCGACTACACC. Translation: CASSKRFGASDYT. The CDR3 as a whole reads CASSKRFGASDYTF.

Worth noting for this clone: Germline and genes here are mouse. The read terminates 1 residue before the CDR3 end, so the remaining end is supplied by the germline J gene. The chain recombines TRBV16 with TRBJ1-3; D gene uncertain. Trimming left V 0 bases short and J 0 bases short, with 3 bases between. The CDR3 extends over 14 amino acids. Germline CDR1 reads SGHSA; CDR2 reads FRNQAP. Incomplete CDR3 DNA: TGTGCAAGCAGCTTAGAAATTTCTGGAAATACGCTCTAT. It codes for CASSLEISGNTLY. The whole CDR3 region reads CASSLEISGNTLYF.

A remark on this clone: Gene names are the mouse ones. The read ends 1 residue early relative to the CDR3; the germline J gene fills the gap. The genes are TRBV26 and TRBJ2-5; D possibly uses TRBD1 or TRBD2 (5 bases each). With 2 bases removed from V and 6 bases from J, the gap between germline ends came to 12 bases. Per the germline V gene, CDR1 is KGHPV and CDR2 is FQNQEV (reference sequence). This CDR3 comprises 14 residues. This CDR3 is CASSLGARRDTQYF. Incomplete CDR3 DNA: TGTGCCAGCAGTCTGGGGGCCCGGAGGGACACCCAGTAC. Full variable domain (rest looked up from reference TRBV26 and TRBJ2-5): NSKVIQTPRYLVKGQGQKAKMRCIPEKGHPVVFWYQQNKNNEFKFLINFQNQEVLQQIDMTEKRFSAECPSNSPCSLEIQSSEAGDSALYLCASSLGARRDTQYFGPGTRLLVL.

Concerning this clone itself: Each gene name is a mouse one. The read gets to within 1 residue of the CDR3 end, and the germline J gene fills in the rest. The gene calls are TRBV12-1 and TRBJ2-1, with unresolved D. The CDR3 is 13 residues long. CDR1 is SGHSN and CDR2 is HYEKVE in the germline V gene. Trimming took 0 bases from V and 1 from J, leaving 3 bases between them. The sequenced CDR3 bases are TGTGCCAGCTCTCTCTGGAACTATGCTGAGCAGTTC. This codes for CASSLWNYAEQF. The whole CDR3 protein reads CASSLWNYAEQFF.

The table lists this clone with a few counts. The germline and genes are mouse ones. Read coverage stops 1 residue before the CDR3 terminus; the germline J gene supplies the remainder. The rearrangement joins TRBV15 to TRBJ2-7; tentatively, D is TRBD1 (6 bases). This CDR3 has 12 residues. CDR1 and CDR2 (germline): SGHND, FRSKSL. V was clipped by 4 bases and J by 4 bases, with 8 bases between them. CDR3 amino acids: CASSSDRYEQYF. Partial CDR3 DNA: TGTGCCAGCAGTTCGGACAGATATGAACAGTAC.

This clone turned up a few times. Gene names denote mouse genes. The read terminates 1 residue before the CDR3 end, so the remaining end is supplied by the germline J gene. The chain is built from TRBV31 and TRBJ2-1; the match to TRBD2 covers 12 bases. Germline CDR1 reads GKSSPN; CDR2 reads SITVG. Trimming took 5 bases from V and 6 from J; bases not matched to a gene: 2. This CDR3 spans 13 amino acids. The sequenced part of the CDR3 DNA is TGTGCCTGGGGGACTGGGGGGAGTGCTGAGCAGTTC. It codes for CAWGTGGSAEQF. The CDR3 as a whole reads CAWGTGGSAEQFF.

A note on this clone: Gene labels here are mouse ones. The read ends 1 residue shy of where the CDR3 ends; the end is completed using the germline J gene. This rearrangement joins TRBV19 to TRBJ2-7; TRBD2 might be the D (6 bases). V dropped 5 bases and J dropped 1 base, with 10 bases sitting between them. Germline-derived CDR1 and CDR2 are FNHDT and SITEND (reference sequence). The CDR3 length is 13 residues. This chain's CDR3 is CASSSDWSYEQYF. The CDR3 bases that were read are TGTGCCAGCAGCTCCGACTGGTCCTATGAACAGTAC.

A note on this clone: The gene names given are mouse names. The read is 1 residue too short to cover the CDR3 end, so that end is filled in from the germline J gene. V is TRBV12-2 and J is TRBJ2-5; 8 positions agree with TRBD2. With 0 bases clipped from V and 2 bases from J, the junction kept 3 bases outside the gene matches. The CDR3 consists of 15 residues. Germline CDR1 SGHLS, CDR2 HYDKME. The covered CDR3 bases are TGTGCCAGCTCTCTCGGATGGGGGGGCCAAGACACCCAGTAC. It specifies CASSLGWGGQDTQY. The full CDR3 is CASSLGWGGQDTQYF.

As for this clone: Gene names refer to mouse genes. The CDR3 loop is CASSLVTGAYEQYF. The CDR3 bases that were read are TGTGCCAGCAGCTTAGTCACTGGGGCCTATGAACAGTAC. The V call is TRBV3, the J call TRBJ2-7, with 7 positions matching TRBD2. The read ends 1 residue early relative to the CDR3; the germline J gene fills the gap. The CDR3 covers 14 residues. V trimming: 1 base; J trimming: 2 bases; junction bases outside the gene matches: 2. Germline V gene lookup returns CDR1 SNHLY and CDR2 FYNGKV (reference sequence).

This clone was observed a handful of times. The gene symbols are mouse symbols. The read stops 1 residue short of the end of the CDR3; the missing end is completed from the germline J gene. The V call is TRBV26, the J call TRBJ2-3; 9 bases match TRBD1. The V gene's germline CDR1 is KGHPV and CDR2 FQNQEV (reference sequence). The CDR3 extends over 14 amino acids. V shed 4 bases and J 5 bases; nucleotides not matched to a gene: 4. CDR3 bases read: TGTGCCAGCAGTCGGGGACAGGGAGGAGAAACGCTGTAT. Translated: CASSRGQGGETLY. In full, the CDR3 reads CASSRGQGGETLYF.

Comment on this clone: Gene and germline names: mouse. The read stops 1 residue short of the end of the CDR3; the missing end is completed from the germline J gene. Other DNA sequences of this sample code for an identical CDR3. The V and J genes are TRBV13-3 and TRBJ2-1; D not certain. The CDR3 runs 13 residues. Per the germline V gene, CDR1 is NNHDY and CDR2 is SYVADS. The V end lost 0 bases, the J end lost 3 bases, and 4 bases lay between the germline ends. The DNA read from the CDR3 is TGTGCCAGCAGTGATGACTTCTATGCTGAGCAGTTC. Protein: CASSDDFYAEQF. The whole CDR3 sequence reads CASSDDFYAEQFF.

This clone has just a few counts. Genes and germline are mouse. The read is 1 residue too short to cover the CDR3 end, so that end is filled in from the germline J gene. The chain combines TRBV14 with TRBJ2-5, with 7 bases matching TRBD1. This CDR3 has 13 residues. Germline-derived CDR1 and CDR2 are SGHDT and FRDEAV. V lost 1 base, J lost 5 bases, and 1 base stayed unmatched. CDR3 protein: CASSFTGVDTQYF. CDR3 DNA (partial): TGTGCCAGCAGTTTCACAGGGGTAGACACCCAGTAC. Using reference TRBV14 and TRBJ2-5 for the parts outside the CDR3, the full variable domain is EAGVTQSPRYAVLQEGQAVSFWCDPISGHDTLYWYQQPRDQGPQLLVYFRDEAVIDNSQLPSDRFSAVRPKGTNSTLKIQSAKQGDTATYLCASSFTGVDTQYFGPGTRLLVL.

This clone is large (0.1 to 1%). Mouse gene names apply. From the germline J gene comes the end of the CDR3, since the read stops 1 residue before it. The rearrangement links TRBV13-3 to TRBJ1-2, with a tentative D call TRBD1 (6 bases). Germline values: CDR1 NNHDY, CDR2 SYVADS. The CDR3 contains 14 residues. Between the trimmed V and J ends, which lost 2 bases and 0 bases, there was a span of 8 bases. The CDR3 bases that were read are TGTGCCAGCAGTGAACAGGGAGCAAACTCCGACTACACC. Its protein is CASSEQGANSDYT. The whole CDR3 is CASSEQGANSDYTF.

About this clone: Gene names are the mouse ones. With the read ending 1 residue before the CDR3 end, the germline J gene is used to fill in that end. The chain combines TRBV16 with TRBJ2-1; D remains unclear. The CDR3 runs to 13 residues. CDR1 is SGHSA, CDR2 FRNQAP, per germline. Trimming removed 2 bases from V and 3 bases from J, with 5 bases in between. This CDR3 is CASSLNTYAEQFF. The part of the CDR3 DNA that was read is TGTGCAAGCAGCTTAAACACCTATGCTGAGCAGTTC.

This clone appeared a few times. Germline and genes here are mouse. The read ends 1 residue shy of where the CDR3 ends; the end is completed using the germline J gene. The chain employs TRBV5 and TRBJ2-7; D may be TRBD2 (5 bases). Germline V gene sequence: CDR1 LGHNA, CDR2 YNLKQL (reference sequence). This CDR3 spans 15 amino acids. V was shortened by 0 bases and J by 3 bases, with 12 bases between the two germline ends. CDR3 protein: CASSQDPRWDYEQYF. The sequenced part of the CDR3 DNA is TGTGCCAGCAGCCAAGATCCCCGCTGGGACTATGAACAGTAC.

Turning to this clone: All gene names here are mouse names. The CDR3 loop is CGARVWGAGEQYF. Partial CDR3 DNA: TGTGGTGCTAGGGTCTGGGGGGCGGGGGAACAGTAC. This chain connects TRBV20 to TRBJ2-7; 8 nucleotides match TRBD2. The read terminates 1 residue before the CDR3 end, so the remaining end is supplied by the germline J gene. Germline assignment: CDR1 GFQATS and CDR2 STVNSAI. V gave up 1 base and J gave up 7 bases; unmatched junction bases: 6. The CDR3 sequence is 13 residues long.

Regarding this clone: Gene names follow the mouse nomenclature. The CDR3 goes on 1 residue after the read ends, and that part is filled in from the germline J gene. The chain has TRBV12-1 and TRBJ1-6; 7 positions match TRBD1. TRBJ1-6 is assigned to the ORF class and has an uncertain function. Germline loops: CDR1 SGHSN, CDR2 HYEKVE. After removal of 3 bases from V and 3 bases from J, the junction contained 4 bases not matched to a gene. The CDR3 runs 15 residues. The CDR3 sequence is CASSTGTVYNSPLYF. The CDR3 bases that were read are TGTGCCAGCTCTACGGGGACAGTCTATAATTCGCCCCTCTAC.

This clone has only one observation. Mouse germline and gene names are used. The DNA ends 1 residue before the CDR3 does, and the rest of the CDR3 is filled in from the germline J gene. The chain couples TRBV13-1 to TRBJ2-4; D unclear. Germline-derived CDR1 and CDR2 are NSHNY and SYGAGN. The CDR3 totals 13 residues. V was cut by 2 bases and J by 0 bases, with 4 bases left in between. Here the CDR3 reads CASSEPSQNTLYF. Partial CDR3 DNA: TGTGCCAGCAGTGAGCCTAGTCAAAACACCTTGTAC.